This TCR beta chain originates from a study of blood T cell repertoires in COVID-19. Study-level information: T cells, B-cell-depleted T cells, or PBMCs supplied cDNA or gDNA.

Trimming removed 6 bases at V and 2 bases at J, with 19 bases between. Germline V gene sequence: CDR1 MNHEY, CDR2 SMNVEV (reference sequence). The CDR3 covers 16 residues. Participant ages covered roughly 18 to 90 years across 25 or so US areas. As originally analysed: Amplification of reference gene primers was used by the study to estimate nucleated cell counts. TCRdb keeps only in-frame clones here, not all; method: immunoSEQ multiplex PCR. V, J and clone size derive from that table, while D and trimming were established from the DNA sequence. The table has 150,000 to 200,000 clones, approximately 90% seen once.

This sequence originates from a woman younger than 30 who had recovered from COVID-19. Material: PBMCs or T cells enriched from blood (not recorded which). V gene TRBV27 combines with J gene TRBJ1-2; D is possibly TRBD1 (6 bases). This chain's CDR3 is CASSPGVATVNYGYTF. The CDR3, as DNA: TGTGCCAGCAGCCCAGGGGTAGCAACAGTGAACTATGGCTACACCTTC.